This T cell receptor (beta chain) stems from a study of T cells after yellow fever vaccination. Trimming left V 5 bases short and J 1 base short, with 16 bases between. The CDR3 has 16 residues. Germline CDR1 is SGHVS and CDR2 is FNYEAQ. Only a few counts were recorded for this clonotype. TCR cDNA was made by 5'RACE template switching, adding a universal primer site and UMIs. In TCRdb, the 5' RACE reads were re-called with MiXCR into one record per CDR3 protein. The data contain about 350,000 distinct CDR3 sequences, under 15% of them seen just once; the ten biggest clones take up 3% to 4%. The sample here was CD4+ T cells sorted from PBMCs, taken 15 days after the yellow fever booster vaccination. The receptor comes from a man aged 18 to 35 who received the YFV17D yellow fever vaccine. This chain links TRBV7-6 with TRBJ2-3; D perhaps matches TRBD2 (7 bases). The CDR3 bases are TGTGCCAGCAGCCCTACGGGGGGCAGCCGCACAGATACGCAGTATTTT. Translated: CASSPTGGSRTDTQYF.